The clone carrying this T cell receptor beta chain was detected once. The antigen is not known. The sample originates from a study of blood T cells in healthy people across ages. Study observations and caveats: TCR beta diversity was tightly associated with the proportion of naive T cells.

CDR3 length: 12 amino acids. V lost 10 bases and J lost 0, with 8 bases in between. Looked up from germline, CDR1 is MDHEN and CDR2 is SYDVKM. Alongside a J-beta primer mix, a sample-barcoded 5' primer served in a second PCR lasting roughly 7 to 11 cycles. A template-switch adaptor containing 12 random nucleotides labeled each cDNA molecule. TCRdb processed the 5' RACE reads anew with MiXCR; each CDR3 protein has one entry. The repertoire holds about 1.8 million distinct CDR3 sequences, around 50% seen once, with less than 2.5% in the top ten. The sequencing input was blood. The receptor comes from a woman aged 40 to 50 in good health. The chain uses TRBV28 and TRBJ2-3; D unclear. The CDR3 here is CAIASSTDTQYF. DNA of the CDR3: TGTGCCATTGCCAGTAGCACAGATACGCAGTATTTT.